This T cell receptor (beta chain) is drawn from a study of control samples from healthy donors and cancer patients (dated by TCRdb to 2020 to 2021). The CDR3 starts with the cysteine, ends with the phenylalanine, and has 15 residues. The read is trimmed to its CDR3 DNA, 45 bases read in frame from base 1. V is shortened by 3 bases, J by 4 bases, and the region joining them spans 13 bases. According to the germline V gene, CDR1 reads MDHEN and CDR2 reads SYDVKM. On this clone itself: This receptor's antigen is unknown. No quality values exist for individual bases; no much larger clone is one base distant.

The protocol used for the library was the immunoSEQ multiplex PCR assay. TCRdb mirrors the immuneACCESS table, restricted to in-frame sequences. Some clones are absent from its copies; in checked studies, under half trace to an unresolved V gene, and the reason for the others is unknown. Counted in this sample were under 150,000 clones; roughly 92% of them appeared once. The ten largest clones add up to roughly 12% of the sample. This TCR derives from a man between 25 and 39 years old in good health. Sequencing was done on a sample of blood. The sequence joins TRBV28 to TRBJ1-3; TRBD1 is a possible D gene, resting on 5 matching bases. The CDR3 reads CASSLQGAQGNTIYF. Read as DNA, the sequence is TGTGCCAGCAGTTTGCAAGGGGCGCAAGGAAACACCATATATTTT.